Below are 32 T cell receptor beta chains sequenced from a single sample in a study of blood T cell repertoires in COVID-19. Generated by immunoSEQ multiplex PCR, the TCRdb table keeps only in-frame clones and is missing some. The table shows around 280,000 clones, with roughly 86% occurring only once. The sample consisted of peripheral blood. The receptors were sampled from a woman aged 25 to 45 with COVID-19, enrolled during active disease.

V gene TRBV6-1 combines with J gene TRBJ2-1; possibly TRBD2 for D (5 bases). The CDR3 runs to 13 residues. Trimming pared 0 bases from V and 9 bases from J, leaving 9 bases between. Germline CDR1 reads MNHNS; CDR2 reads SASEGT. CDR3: CASSEADSGEQFF. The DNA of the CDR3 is TGTGCCAGCAGTGAAGCGGACTCGGGTGAGCAGTTCTTC.

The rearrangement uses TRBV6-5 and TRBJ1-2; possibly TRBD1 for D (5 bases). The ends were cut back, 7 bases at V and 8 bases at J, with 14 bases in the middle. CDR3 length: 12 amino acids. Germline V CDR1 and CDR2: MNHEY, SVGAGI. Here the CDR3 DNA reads TGTGCCAGCAATTGGGGCGGGGAAGGCTACACCTTC. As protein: CASNWGGEGYTF.

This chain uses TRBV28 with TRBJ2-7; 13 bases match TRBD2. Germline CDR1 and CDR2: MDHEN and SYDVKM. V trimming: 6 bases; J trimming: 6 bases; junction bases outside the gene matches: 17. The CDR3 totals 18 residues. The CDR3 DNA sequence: TGTGCCAGCAGGAAGAATCCCGGACTAGCGGGAGAATCGGGCGAGCAGTACTTC. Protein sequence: CASRKNPGLAGESGEQYF.

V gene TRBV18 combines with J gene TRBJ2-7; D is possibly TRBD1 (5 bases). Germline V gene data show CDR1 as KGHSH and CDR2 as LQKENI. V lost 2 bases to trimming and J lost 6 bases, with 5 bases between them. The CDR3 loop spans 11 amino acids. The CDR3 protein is CASSPGAEQYF. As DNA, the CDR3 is TGTGCCAGCTCACCAGGGGCCGAGCAGTACTTC.

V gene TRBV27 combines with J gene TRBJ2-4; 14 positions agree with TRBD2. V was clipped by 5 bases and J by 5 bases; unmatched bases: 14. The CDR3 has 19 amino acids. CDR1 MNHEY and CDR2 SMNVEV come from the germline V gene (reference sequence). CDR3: CASSPSPGLAGDGENIQYF. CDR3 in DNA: TGTGCCAGCAGTCCCTCCCCGGGACTAGCGGGAGATGGGGAAAACATTCAGTACTTC.

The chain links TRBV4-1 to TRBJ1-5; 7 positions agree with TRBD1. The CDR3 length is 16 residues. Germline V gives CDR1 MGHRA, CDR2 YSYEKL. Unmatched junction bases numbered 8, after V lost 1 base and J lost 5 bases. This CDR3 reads CASSQGTGLGDQPQHF. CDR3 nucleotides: TGCGCCAGCAGCCAAGGGACAGGTCTTGGGGATCAGCCCCAGCATTTT.

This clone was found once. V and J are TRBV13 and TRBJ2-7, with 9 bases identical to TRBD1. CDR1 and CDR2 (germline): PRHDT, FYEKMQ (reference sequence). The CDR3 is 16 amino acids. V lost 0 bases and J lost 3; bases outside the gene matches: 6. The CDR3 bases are TGTGCCAGCAGCTTAGGCCGCCGACAGGGGGGCTACGAGCAGTACTTC. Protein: CASSLGRRQGGYEQYF.

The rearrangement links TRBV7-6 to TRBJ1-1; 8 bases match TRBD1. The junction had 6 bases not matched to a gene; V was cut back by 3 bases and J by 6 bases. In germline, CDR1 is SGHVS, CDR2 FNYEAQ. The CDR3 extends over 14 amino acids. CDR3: CASSLGDRGAEAFF. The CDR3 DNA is TGTGCCAGCAGCTTGGGTGACAGGGGCGCTGAAGCTTTCTTT.

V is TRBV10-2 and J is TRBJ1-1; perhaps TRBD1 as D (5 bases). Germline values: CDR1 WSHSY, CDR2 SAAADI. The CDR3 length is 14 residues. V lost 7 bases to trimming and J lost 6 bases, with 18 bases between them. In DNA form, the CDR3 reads TGCGCCAGCACGCCCCTGGGGGGAAGGGCTGAAGCTTTCTTT. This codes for CASTPLGGRAEAFF.

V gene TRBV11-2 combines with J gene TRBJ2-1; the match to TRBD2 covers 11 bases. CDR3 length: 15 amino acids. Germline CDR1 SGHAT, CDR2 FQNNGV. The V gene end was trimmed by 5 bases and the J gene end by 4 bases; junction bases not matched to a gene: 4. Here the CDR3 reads CASSTGLADYNEQFF. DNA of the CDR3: TGTGCCAGCAGCACGGGACTAGCGGATTACAATGAGCAGTTCTTC.

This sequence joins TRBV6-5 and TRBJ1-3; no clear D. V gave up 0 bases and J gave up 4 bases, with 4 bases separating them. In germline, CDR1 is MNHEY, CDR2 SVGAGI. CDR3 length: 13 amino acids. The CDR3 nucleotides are TGTGCCAGCAGTTACTCCAGGGGAAACACCATATATTTT. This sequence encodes CASSYSRGNTIYF.

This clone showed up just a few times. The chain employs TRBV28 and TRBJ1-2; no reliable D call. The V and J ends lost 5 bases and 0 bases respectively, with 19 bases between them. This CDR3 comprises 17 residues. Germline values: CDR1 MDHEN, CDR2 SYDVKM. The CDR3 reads CASSIYGIGHSNYGYTF. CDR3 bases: TGTGCCAGCAGTATTTATGGTATTGGGCACTCTAACTATGGCTACACCTTC.

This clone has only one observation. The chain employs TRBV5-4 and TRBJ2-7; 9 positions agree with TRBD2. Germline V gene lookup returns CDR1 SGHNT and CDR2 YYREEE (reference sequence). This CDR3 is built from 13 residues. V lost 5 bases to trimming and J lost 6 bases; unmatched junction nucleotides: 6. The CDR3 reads CASSFGGRVEQYF. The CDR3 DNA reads TGTGCCAGCAGTTTCGGCGGGAGGGTCGAGCAGTACTTC.

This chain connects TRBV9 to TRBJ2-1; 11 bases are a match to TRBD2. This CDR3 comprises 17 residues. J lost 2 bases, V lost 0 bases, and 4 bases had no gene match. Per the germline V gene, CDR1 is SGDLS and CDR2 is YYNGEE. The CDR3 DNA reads TGTGCCAGCAGCGTAGGGCTAGCGGGAGGAACCTACAATGAGCAGTTCTTC. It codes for CASSVGLAGGTYNEQFF.

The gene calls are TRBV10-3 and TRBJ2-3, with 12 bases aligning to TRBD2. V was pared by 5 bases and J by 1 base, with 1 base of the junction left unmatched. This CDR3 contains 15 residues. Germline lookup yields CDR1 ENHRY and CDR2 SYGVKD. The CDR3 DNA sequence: TGTGCCATCAGTTCTAGCGGGAGGGGCACAGATACGCAGTATTTT. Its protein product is CAISSSGRGTDTQYF.

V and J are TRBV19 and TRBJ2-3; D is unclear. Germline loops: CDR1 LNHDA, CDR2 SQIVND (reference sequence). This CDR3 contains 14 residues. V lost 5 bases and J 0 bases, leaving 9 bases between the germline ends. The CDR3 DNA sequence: TGTGCCAGTAGTCGGGTAACTAGCACAGATACGCAGTATTTT. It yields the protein CASSRVTSTDTQYF.

The CDR3: CASRDAPVSYEQYF. In nucleotides, the CDR3 is TGTGCCAGCCGAGATGCACCTGTCTCCTACGAGCAGTACTTC. V and J are TRBV2 and TRBJ2-7; D gene unclear. Germline CDR1 reads SNHLY; CDR2 reads FYNNEI. The CDR3 length is 14 residues. The V end lost 8 bases, the J end lost 0 bases, and 14 bases lay between the germline ends.

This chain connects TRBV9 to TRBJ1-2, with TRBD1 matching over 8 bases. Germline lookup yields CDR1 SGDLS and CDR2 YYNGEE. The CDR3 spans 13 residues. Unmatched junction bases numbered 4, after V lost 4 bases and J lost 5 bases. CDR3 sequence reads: CASSLTGGYGYTF. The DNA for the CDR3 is TGTGCCAGCAGCTTAACAGGGGGGTATGGCTACACCTTC.

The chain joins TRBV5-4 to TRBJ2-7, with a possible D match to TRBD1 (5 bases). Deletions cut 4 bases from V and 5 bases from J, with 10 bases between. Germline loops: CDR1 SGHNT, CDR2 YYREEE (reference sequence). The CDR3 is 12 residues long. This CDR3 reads CASSQDSDEQYF. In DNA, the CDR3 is TGTGCCAGCAGCCAAGACAGCGACGAGCAGTACTTC. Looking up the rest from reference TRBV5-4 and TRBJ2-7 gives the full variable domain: ETGVTQSPTHLIKTRGQQVTLRCSSQSGHNTVSWYQQALGQGPQFIFQYYREEENGRGNFPPRFSGLQFPNYSSELNVNALELDDSALYLCASSQDSDEQYFGPGTRLTVT.

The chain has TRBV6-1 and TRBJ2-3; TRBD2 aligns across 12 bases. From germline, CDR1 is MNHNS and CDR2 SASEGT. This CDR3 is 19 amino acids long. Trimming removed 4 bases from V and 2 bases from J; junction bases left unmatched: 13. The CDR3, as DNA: TGTGCCAGCAGTGCCGGACTAGCGGGATTCTCCTCGTACACAGATACGCAGTATTTT. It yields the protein CASSAGLAGFSSYTDTQYF.

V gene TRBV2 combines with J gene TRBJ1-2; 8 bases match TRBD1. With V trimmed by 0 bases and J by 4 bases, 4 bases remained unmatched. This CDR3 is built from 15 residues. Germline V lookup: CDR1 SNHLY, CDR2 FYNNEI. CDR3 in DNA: TGTGCCAGCAGTGAAGCCCCACAGGGGGTCTATGGCTACACCTTC. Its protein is CASSEAPQGVYGYTF.

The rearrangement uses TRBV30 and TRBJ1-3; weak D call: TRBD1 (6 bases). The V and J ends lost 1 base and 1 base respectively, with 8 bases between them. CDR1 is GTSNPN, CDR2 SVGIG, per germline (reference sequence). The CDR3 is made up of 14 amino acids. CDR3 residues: CAWSAGTSGNTIYF. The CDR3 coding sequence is TGTGCCTGGAGTGCCGGGACATCTGGAAACACCATATATTTT.

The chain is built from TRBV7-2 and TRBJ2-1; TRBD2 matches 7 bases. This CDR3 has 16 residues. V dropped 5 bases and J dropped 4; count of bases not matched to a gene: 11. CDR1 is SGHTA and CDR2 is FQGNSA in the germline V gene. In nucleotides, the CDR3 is TGTGCCAGCAGCGAAGTGAGCGGGACTCGGTACAATGAGCAGTTCTTC. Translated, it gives CASSEVSGTRYNEQFF.

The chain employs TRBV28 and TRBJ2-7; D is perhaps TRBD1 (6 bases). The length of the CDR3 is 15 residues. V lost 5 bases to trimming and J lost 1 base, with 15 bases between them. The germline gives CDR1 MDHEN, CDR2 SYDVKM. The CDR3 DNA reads TGTGCCAGCAGTAGAACAGGGACCACGTCCTACGAGCAGTACTTC. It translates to CASSRTGTTSYEQYF.

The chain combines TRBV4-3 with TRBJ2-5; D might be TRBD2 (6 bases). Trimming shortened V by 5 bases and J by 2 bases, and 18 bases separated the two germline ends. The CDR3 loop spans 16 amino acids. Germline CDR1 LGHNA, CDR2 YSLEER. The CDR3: CASSSGGAGPQETQYF. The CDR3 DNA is TGCGCCAGCAGCTCCGGGGGAGCGGGCCCGCAAGAGACCCAGTACTTC.

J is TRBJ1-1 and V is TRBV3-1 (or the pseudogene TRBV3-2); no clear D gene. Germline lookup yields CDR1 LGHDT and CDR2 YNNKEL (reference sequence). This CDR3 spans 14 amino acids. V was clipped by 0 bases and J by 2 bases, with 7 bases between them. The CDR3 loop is CASSQDGLNTEAFF. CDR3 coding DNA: TGTGCCAGCAGCCAAGACGGTCTCAACACTGAAGCTTTCTTT.

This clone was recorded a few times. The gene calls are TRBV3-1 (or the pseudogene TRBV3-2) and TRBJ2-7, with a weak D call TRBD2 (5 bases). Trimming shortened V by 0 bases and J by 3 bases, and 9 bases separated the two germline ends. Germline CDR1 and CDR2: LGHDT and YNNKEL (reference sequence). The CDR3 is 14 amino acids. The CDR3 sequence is CASSQEVGVYEQYF. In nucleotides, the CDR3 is TGTGCCAGCAGCCAAGAGGTGGGAGTCTACGAGCAGTACTTC.

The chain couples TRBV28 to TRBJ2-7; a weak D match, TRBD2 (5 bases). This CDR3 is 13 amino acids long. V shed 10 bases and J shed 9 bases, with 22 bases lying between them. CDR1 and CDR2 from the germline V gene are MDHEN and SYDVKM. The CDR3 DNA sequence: TGTGCCACAAGAGGGAGTTGGGTTAAGGGGCAGTACTTC. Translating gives CATRGSWVKGQYF.

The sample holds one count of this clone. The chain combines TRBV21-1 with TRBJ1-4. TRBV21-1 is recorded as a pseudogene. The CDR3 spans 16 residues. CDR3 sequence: CASSSYLVATNEKLFF. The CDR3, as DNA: TGTGCCAGCAGCTCCTACCTCGTAGCAACTAATGAAAAACTGTTTTTT.

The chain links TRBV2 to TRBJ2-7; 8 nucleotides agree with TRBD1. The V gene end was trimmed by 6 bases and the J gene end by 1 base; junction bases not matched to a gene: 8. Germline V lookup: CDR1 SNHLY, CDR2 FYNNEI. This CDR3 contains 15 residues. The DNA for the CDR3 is TGTGCCAGCAGAGGACCGGGACAGGCGTCCTACGAGCAGTACTTC. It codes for CASRGPGQASYEQYF. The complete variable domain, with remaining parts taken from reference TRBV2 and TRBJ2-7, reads EPEVTQTPSHQVTQMGQEVILRCVPISNHLYFYWYRQILGQKVEFLVSFYNNEISEKSEIFDDQFSVERPDGSNFTLKIRSTKLEDSAMYFCASRGPGQASYEQYFGPGTRLTVT.

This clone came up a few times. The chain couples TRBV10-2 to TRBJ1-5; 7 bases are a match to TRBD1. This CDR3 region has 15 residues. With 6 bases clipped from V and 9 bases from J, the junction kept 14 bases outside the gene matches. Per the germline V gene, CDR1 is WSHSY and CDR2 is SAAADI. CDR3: CASRAGTAASMPQHF. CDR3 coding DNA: TGCGCCAGCAGAGCCGGGACAGCTGCTTCGATGCCCCAGCATTTT.

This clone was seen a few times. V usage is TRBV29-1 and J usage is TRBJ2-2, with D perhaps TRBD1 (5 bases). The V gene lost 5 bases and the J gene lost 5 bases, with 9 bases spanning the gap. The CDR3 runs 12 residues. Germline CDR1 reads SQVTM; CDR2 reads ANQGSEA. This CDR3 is CSVQGVTGELFF. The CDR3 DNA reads TGCAGCGTTCAGGGTGTAACCGGGGAGCTGTTTTTT.